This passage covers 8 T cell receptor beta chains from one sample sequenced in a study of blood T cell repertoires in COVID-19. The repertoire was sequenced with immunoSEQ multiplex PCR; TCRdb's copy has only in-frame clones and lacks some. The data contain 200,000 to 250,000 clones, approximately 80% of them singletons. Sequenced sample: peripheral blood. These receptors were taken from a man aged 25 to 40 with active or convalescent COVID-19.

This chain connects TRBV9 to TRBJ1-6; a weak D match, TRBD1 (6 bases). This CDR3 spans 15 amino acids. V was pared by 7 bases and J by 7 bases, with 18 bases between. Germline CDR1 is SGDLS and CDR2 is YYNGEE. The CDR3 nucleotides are TGTGCCAGCGGCCTCCCCAGGGGTAGGAATTCACCCCTCCACTTT. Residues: CASGLPRGRNSPLHF.

CDR3 DNA sequence: TGCAGCCCCGGGGGTAAGTCTCGCTACGAGCAGTACTTC. Translating it yields CSPGGKSRYEQYF. The J gene is TRBJ2-7, the V gene TRBV29-1; a weak D match, TRBD2 (6 bases). Germline-derived CDR1 and CDR2 are SQVTM and ANQGSEA. Trimming removed 8 bases at V and 3 bases at J, with 17 bases between. The CDR3 extends over 13 amino acids.

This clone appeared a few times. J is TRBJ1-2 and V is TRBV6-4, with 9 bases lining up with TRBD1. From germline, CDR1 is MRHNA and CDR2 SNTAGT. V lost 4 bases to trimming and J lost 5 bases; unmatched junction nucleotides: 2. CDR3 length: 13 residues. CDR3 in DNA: TGTGCCAGCAGTGGGACAGGGGAATATGGCTACACCTTC. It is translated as CASSGTGEYGYTF.

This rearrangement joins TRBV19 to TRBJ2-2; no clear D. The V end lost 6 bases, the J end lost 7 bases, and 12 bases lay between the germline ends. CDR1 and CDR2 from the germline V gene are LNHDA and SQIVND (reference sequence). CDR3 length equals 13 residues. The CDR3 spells CASSPRSHGELFF. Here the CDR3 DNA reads TGTGCCAGTAGCCCTCGTAGCCACGGGGAGCTGTTTTTT. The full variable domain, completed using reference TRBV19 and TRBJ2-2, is DGGITQSPKYLFRKEGQNVTLSCEQNLNHDAMYWYRQDPGQGLRLIYYSQIVNDFQKGDIAEGYSVSREKKESFPLTVTSAQKNPTAFYLCASSPRSHGELFFGEGSRLTVL.

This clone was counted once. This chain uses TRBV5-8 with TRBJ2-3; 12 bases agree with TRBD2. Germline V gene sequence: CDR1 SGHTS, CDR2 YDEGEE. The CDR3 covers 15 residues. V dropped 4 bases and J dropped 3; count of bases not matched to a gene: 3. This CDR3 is CASSPSGRATDTQYF. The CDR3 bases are TGTGCCAGCAGCCCTAGCGGGAGGGCAACAGATACGCAGTATTTT. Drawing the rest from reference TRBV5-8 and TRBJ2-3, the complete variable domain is EAGVTQSPTHLIKTRGQQATLRCSPISGHTSVYWYQQALGLGLQFLLWYDEGEERNRGNFPPRFSGRQFPNYSSELNVNALELEDSALYLCASSPSGRATDTQYFGPGTRLTVL.

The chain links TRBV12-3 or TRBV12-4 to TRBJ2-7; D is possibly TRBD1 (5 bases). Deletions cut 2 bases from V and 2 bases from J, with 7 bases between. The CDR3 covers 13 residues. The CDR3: CASSLLGPYEQYF. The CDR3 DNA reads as TGTGCCAGCAGTTTACTGGGGCCCTACGAGCAGTACTTC.

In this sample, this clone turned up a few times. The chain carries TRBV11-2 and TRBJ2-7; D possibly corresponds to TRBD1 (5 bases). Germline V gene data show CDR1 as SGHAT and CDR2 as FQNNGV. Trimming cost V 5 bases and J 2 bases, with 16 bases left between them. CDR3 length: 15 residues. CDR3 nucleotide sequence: TGTGCCAGCAGCCAACCCCTGACAGCGCCCTACGAGCAGTACTTC. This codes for CASSQPLTAPYEQYF.

CDR3 nucleotides: TGTGCCAGCAGCTCCGGGGGTAGCGGGGGCTACGAGCAGTACTTC. Translated, it gives CASSSGGSGGYEQYF. The J gene is TRBJ2-7, the V gene TRBV6-6; 9 bases line up with TRBD2. Germline assignment: CDR1 MNHNY and CDR2 SVGAGI (reference sequence). The V segment lost 6 bases and the J segment 3 bases; nucleotides outside the gene matches: 9. The CDR3 totals 15 residues.